The T cell receptor beta chain described here comes from a study of OX40 agonist ivuxolimab in advanced cancers. Overall study: At about 81% male, the cohort had a mean age of about 60 years, ranging from roughly 20 to 79.

The method was immunoSEQ multiplex PCR; TCRdb's version includes in-frame clones alone and lacks a portion of them. The sample lists 70,000 or so clones, roughly 85% occurring once. CDR3 length equals 16 residues. Germline CDR1 SGDLS, CDR2 YYNGEE. Trimming at V came to 4 bases and at J to 4 bases, leaving 11 bases not matched to a gene. This receptor was obtained from an adult with an advanced solid tumor such as melanoma, head and neck, liver or kidney cancer. The sample here was CD4+ or CD8+ T cells sorted from blood, taken in a trial of the OX40 agonist ivuxolimab. The genes are TRBV9 and TRBJ1-2; 9 nucleotides agree with TRBD1. The CDR3, as DNA: TGTGCCAGCAGCCGAACGGGACAGGGAATGCTCTATGGCTACACCTTC. It codes for CASSRTGQGMLYGYTF.